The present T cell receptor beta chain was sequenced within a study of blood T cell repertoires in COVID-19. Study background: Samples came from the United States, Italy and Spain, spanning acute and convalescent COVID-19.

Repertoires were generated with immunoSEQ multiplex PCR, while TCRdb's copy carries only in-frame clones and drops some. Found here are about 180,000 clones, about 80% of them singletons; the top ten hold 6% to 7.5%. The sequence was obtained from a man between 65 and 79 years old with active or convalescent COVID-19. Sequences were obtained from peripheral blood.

CDR3 DNA sequence: TGTGCCAGCAGTTACTGGGACAGGGTTAGTTCACCCCTCCACTTT. Translating gives CASSYWDRVSSPLHF. This chain links TRBV6-5 with TRBJ1-6; 9 nucleotides align to TRBD1. This CDR3 region has 15 residues. CDR1 and CDR2 (germline): MNHEY, SVGAGI. V lost 1 base and J lost 9; bases outside the gene matches: 4.